What follows are 10 T cell receptor beta chains derived from one specimen sequenced in a study of shared clonotypes between healthy human individuals. Method: immunoSEQ multiplex PCR; TCRdb's copy keeps in-frame clones and lacks some. The table lists about 470,000 clones, around 79% of them singletons. Sequencing used PBMCs. The receptors were gathered from a woman aged 40 to 49 in good health. Some clones in this sample may be carry-over from other donors' samples.

This clone turned up a few times. The chain couples TRBV28 to TRBJ2-7; D not certain. The CDR3 covers 14 residues. Germline V gives CDR1 MDHEN, CDR2 SYDVKM. Between the trimmed V and J ends, which lost 0 bases and 2 bases, there was a span of 8 bases. Here the CDR3 DNA reads TGTGCCAGCAGTTTATGGGGCAAACCCTACGAGCAGTACTTC. It encodes CASSLWGKPYEQYF.

V is TRBV29-1 and J is TRBJ2-2; weak D call: TRBD2 (6 bases). The germline V and J ends were trimmed by 4 bases and 1 base, with 7 bases remaining between them. The CDR3 contains 13 residues. Germline V gene data show CDR1 as SQVTM and CDR2 as ANQGSEA. The CDR3 region is CSVAEGNTGELFF. Here the CDR3 DNA reads TGCAGCGTTGCGGAGGGGAACACCGGGGAGCTGTTTTTT.

The chain recombines TRBV19 with TRBJ2-1; D gene uncertain. Germline V gives CDR1 LNHDA, CDR2 SQIVND (reference sequence). V was trimmed by 2 bases and J by 1 base, leaving 9 bases between them. CDR3 size: 15 residues. CDR3 region: CASSITFESYNEQFF. The CDR3 region has the DNA TGTGCCAGTAGTATAACCTTCGAATCCTACAATGAGCAGTTCTTC.

The V gene is TRBV29-1, the J gene TRBJ1-2; no reliable D call. V was trimmed by 4 bases and J by 4 bases, leaving 7 bases between them. This CDR3 comprises 11 residues. Germline V gene lookup returns CDR1 SQVTM and CDR2 ANQGSEA. The CDR3 here is CSVGQLYGYTF. CDR3 in DNA: TGCAGCGTTGGGCAACTCTATGGCTACACCTTC. The full variable domain, completed using reference TRBV29-1 and TRBJ1-2, is SAVISQKPSRDICQRGTSLTIQCQVDSQVTMMFWYRQQPGQSLTLIATANQGSEATYESGFVIDKFPISRPNLTFSTLTVSNMSPEDSSIYLCSVGQLYGYTFGSGTRLTVV.

The chain combines TRBV5-1 with TRBJ2-1; the match to TRBD1 covers 7 bases. V was clipped by 0 bases and J by 2 bases; unmatched bases: 2. In germline, CDR1 is SGHRS, CDR2 YFSETQ. The CDR3 has 15 amino acids. The CDR3 spells CASSLEGTAYNEQFF. The CDR3 DNA is TGCGCCAGCAGCTTGGAAGGGACAGCCTACAATGAGCAGTTCTTC.

The rearrangement joins TRBV21-1 to TRBJ2-3; no DNA check was done on the table's D call, TRBD2. TRBV21-1 is a pseudogene segment. This CDR3 is 15 amino acids long. The chain's CDR3 is CASSKTASPTDTQYF. DNA of the CDR3: TGTGCCAGCAGCAAAACCGCGTCTCCCACAGATACGCAGTATTTT.

This clone has just one count. The genes are TRBV2 and TRBJ1-5, with a tentative D call TRBD1 (6 bases). Germline lookup yields CDR1 SNHLY and CDR2 FYNNEI. This CDR3 comprises 12 residues. Trimming cost V 6 bases and J 7 bases, with 10 bases left between them. Here the CDR3 reads CASSRGDQPQHF. The CDR3 nucleotides are TGTGCCAGCAGCAGGGGAGACCAGCCCCAGCATTTT.

CDR3 sequence reads: CASSVQREGPYEQYF. CDR3 DNA: TGCGCCAGCAGCGTCCAGCGGGAGGGCCCCTACGAGCAGTACTTC. The V and J genes are TRBV5-1 and TRBJ2-7; 10 nucleotides align to TRBD2. The CDR3 sequence is 15 residues long. The germline V gene encodes CDR1 SGHRS and CDR2 YFSETQ. Trimming at V came to 4 bases and at J to 2 bases, leaving 6 bases not matched to a gene.

This chain connects TRBV6-1 to TRBJ2-3; a possible D gene is TRBD2 (6 bases). CDR3 length: 14 amino acids. The germline V gene encodes CDR1 MNHNS and CDR2 SASEGT. Trimming pared 1 base from V and 3 bases from J, leaving 8 bases between. The CDR3 protein is CASSEVGGTDTQYF. The DNA for the CDR3 is TGTGCCAGCAGTGAAGTGGGGGGAACAGATACGCAGTATTTT.

The table lists this clone with a few counts. V and J are TRBV18 and TRBJ2-7, with D uncertain. There are 15 residues in the CDR3. With 1 base removed from V and 4 bases from J, the gap between germline ends came to 14 bases. Looked up from germline, CDR1 is KGHSH and CDR2 is LQKENI. For the CDR3, the DNA is TGTGCCAGCTCACCACGGGCCCACCTGGAGTACGAGCAGTACTTC. Translating it yields CASSPRAHLEYEQYF.